This entry lists 17 T cell receptor beta chains sequenced from one sample in a study of cytomegalovirus exposure and HLA in healthy donors. PCR involved 60 Vbeta and 13 Jbeta primers. The assay was immunoSEQ multiplex PCR, and TCRdb's table has in-frame clones only and misses some. The sample holds under 150,000 clones; more than 65% are singletons and the top ten take about 2.7%. The source material was PBMCs. These receptors originate from an older woman in good health and CMV-seropositive.

The chain couples TRBV10-1 to TRBJ1-3, with no clear D. Germline CDR1 reads WNHNN; CDR2 reads SYGVQD (reference sequence). This CDR3 is built from 13 residues. V lost 8 bases, J lost 0 bases, and 8 bases lay in between. CDR3: CASGENSGNTIYF. CDR3 nucleotide sequence: TGCGCCAGCGGAGAGAACTCTGGAAACACCATATATTTT.

This clone has only a few counts. The chain has TRBV23-1 and TRBJ1-1; 10 positions agree with TRBD1. TRBV23-1 falls under the ORF class, with uncertain function. Trimming took 3 bases from V and 3 from J; bases not matched to a gene: 10. The length of the CDR3 is 17 residues. The CDR3 DNA reads TGCGCCAGCAGTCATCCGTCCGGGACAGGGGTGGACACTGAAGCTTTCTTT. This gives the protein CASSHPSGTGVDTEAFF.

This sequence joins TRBV18 and TRBJ2-1, with 8 bases identical to TRBD1. The CDR3 has 15 amino acids. CDR1 and CDR2 from the germline V gene are KGHSH and LQKENI. The J segment lost 6 bases and the V segment lost 5 bases, leaving 9 bases of the junction unmatched. CDR3 sequence reads: CASSSTRDRGNEQFF. The CDR3 region has the DNA TGTGCCAGCTCATCGACCAGAGACAGGGGCAATGAGCAGTTCTTC.

V usage is TRBV6-5 and J usage is TRBJ2-2; D unclear. This CDR3 region has 13 residues. The V end lost 5 bases, the J end lost 6 bases, and 10 bases lay between the germline ends. Germline V gene sequence: CDR1 MNHEY, CDR2 SVGAGI. The CDR3 loop reads CASSASGSGELFF. The CDR3 DNA reads TGTGCCAGCAGTGCCTCCGGGTCCGGGGAGCTGTTTTTT.

The rearrangement uses TRBV10-2 and TRBJ2-7, with 11 bases aligning to TRBD1. The CDR3 extends over 13 amino acids. J was trimmed by 6 bases and V by 7 bases; bases with no gene match: 5. Germline V gene data show CDR1 as WSHSY and CDR2 as SAAADI. CDR3 nucleotides: TGCGCCAGCAATTCGGGACAGGGGGGCGAGCAGTACTTC. Encoded protein: CASNSGQGGEQYF.

Concerning this clone itself: Additional DNA sequences in this sample encode the identical CDR3. J is TRBJ2-2 and V is TRBV9; no clear D gene. CDR3 length: 12 residues. V lost 1 base and J 5 bases, leaving 3 bases between the germline ends. CDR1 is SGDLS, CDR2 YYNGEE, per germline. DNA of the CDR3: TGTGCCAGCAGCGTACAAACCGGGGAGCTGTTTTTT. Its protein is CASSVQTGELFF.

This clone was recorded a few times. The CDR3 loop is CASSLGANTEAFF. The CDR3 DNA reads as TGTGCCAGCAGCCTCGGAGCAAACACTGAAGCTTTCTTT. The gene calls are TRBV6-5 and TRBJ1-1; no firm D call. V shed 6 bases and J shed 2 bases, with 10 bases lying between them. Germline CDR1 reads MNHEY; CDR2 reads SVGAGI. The CDR3 spans 13 residues.

V and J are TRBV5-1 and TRBJ2-1; tentatively, D is TRBD2 (7 bases). The CDR3 runs to 15 residues. Looked up from germline, CDR1 is SGHRS and CDR2 is YFSETQ. The V end lost 4 bases, the J end lost 4 bases, and 15 bases lay between the germline ends. The CDR3 spells CASSDGGALYNEQFF. The CDR3 nucleotides are TGCGCCAGCAGCGATGGGGGGGCCCTTTACAATGAGCAGTTCTTC.

The chain carries TRBV7-3 and TRBJ2-1; 16 nucleotides line up with TRBD2. The trim removed 6 bases at V and 8 bases at J, leaving 7 bases unmatched. This CDR3 contains 16 residues. Germline loops: CDR1 SGHTA, CDR2 FQGTGA. In DNA form, the CDR3 reads TGTGCCAGCAGGCATTCCGGGACTAGCGGGGGGGATGAGCAGTTCTTC. It translates to CASRHSGTSGGDEQFF.

The rearrangement joins TRBV6-1 to TRBJ2-7; a possible D gene is TRBD1 (6 bases). Germline V CDR1 and CDR2: MNHNS, SASEGT. The CDR3 is 13 amino acids. Trimming removed 6 bases at V and 3 bases at J, with 12 bases between. Here the CDR3 DNA reads TGTGCCAGCAGACAGGGAACAGGCTACGAGCAGTACTTC. It is translated as CASRQGTGYEQYF.

V usage is TRBV4-2 and J usage is TRBJ1-2, with 7 bases lining up with TRBD1. The CDR3 loop spans 17 amino acids. The germline CDR1 and CDR2 sequences are LGHNA and YNFKEQ. J was trimmed by 4 bases and V by 0 bases; bases with no gene match: 11. In nucleotides, the CDR3 is TGTGCCAGCAGCCAAGAGTCAGGAGCAGGGGGAACCTATGGCTACACCTTC. Protein sequence: CASSQESGAGGTYGYTF.

A few counts support this clone. The J gene is TRBJ2-7, the V gene TRBV4-1; TRBD2 agrees at 7 bases. In germline, CDR1 is MGHRA, CDR2 YSYEKL. This CDR3 is built from 15 residues. V shed 0 bases, J shed 3 bases, and the junction held 5 bases outside the gene matches. The CDR3, as DNA: TGCGCCAGCAGCCAAGACCCTCGGGGGGACTACGAGCAGTACTTC. Translating it yields CASSQDPRGDYEQYF.

The chain links TRBV7-6 to TRBJ2-3, with 11 bases identical to TRBD1. CDR1 and CDR2 (germline): SGHVS, FNYEAQ. J lost 6 bases, V lost 5 bases, and 7 bases had no gene match. This CDR3 is 15 amino acids long. Here the CDR3 reads CASSPRTGGRDTQYF. As DNA, the CDR3 is TGTGCCAGCAGCCCCCGGACAGGGGGCAGGGATACGCAGTATTTT.

The rearrangement links TRBV19 to TRBJ1-3, with D possibly being TRBD1 (6 bases). This CDR3 region has 13 residues. Per the germline V gene, CDR1 is LNHDA and CDR2 is SQIVND (reference sequence). V was cut by 4 bases and J by 4 bases, with 8 bases left in between. The CDR3 DNA is TGTGCCAGTAGTACGACAGGAGGAAACACCATATATTTT. This translates into CASSTTGGNTIYF.

This clone occurred once. This rearrangement joins TRBV7-9 to TRBJ2-5; 10 bases are a match to TRBD2. The V segment lost 5 bases and the J segment 2 bases; nucleotides outside the gene matches: 11. Germline CDR1 SEHNR, CDR2 FQNEAQ (reference sequence). The CDR3 is 17 amino acids. The chain's CDR3 is CASSPRRLAGAQETQYF. The CDR3, as DNA: TGTGCCAGCAGCCCAAGGAGGCTAGCGGGGGCTCAAGAGACCCAGTACTTC. Combining the CDR3 with reference TRBV7-9 and TRBJ2-5 gives the whole variable domain DTGVSQNPRHKITKRGQNVTFRCDPISEHNRLYWYRQTLGQGPEFLTYFQNEAQLEKSRLLSDRFSAERPKGSFSTLEIQRTEQGDSAMYLCASSPRRLAGAQETQYFGPGTRLLVL.

This clone was recorded a few times. The V and J genes are TRBV5-5 and TRBJ1-6, with no clear D. Trimming shortened V by 2 bases and J by 2 bases, and 17 bases separated the two germline ends. The germline CDR1 and CDR2 sequences are SGHKS and YYEKEE (reference sequence). The CDR3 consists of 18 residues. CDR3 protein: CASSFFPHRETYNSPLHF. CDR3 in DNA: TGTGCCAGCAGCTTCTTCCCCCACAGAGAGACCTATAATTCACCCCTCCACTTT. Combining the CDR3 with reference TRBV5-5 and TRBJ1-6 gives the whole variable domain DAGVTQSPTHLIKTRGQQVTLRCSPISGHKSVSWYQQVLGQGPQFIFQYYEKEERGRGNFPDRFSARQFPNYSSELNVNALLLGDSALYLCASSFFPHRETYNSPLHFGNGTRLTVT.

The V and J genes are TRBV10-1 and TRBJ1-1; the D gene is possibly TRBD1 (5 bases). CDR3 length equals 11 residues. Germline CDR1 and CDR2: WNHNN and SYGVQD (reference sequence). V was trimmed by 8 bases and J by 8 bases, leaving 12 bases between them. CDR3 DNA: TGCGCCAGCTGGGGCAGGATCGAAGCTTTCTTT. It specifies CASWGRIEAFF.